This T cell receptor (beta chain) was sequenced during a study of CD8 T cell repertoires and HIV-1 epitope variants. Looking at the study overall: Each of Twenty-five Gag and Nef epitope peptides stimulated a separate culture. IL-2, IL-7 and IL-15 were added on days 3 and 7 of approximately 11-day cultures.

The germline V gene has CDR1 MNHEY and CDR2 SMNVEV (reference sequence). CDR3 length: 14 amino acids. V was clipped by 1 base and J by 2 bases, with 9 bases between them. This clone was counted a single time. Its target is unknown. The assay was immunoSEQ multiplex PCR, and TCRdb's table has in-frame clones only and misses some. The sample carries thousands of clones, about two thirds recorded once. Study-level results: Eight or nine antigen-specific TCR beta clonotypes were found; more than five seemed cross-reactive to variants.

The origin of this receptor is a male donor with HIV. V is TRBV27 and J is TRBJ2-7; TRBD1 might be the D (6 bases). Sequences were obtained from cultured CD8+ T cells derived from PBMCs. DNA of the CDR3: TGTGCCAGCAGTTTATACAGGGACGCCTACGAGCAGTACTTC. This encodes CASSLYRDAYEQYF.